The rows below give T cell receptor beta chains drawn from one sample of a study of blood T cell repertoires in COVID-19. Here immunoSEQ multiplex PCR was the method, and the copy in TCRdb shows in-frame clones only, minus some. The sample yields a few hundred thousand clones, around 85% seen once. The specimen was peripheral blood. The receptors stem from a woman aged 65 to 85 with COVID-19, enrolled during active disease. Each CDR3 is given with its conserved first and last residue.

TRBJ2-3,TRBV10-3,CAISLLSTGGKGTDTQYF
TRBJ2-3,TRBV9,CASSVDKRGGGTDTQYF
TRBJ1-6,TRBV6-5,CASRGDSSYNSPLHF
TRBJ2-7,TRBV5-6,CASSPGLAGAFGGYEQYF
TRBJ1-2,TRBV19,CASSTSSGTVGHYGYTF
TRBJ1-1,TRBV2,CASSSRGTEAFF
TRBJ2-2,TRBV12-3/TRBV12-4,CASSFRTGELFF
TRBJ2-1,TRBV11-3,CASSLGGLAGRSSYNEQFF
TRBJ2-3,TRBV13,CASRPDSGLAEITDTQYF
TRBJ1-1,TRBV4-1,CASSLPKNTILNTEAFF
TRBJ1-1,TRBV5-6,CASSLWGVLNTEAFF
TRBJ2-1,TRBV6-5,CASSRLAGTYNEQFF
TRBJ2-1,TRBV19,CASSIPSFRAGGDNEQFF
TRBJ1-4,TRBV19,CASSIGALFIFDGRGRANEKLFF
TRBJ2-5,TRBV5-6,CASSPPRGQGGTQYF
TRBJ2-1,TRBV30,CAWRTTSGRIYEQFF
TRBJ2-3,TRBV4-3,CASSQEGLAGGHFTQYF
TRBJ2-3,TRBV10-3,CAISGGQGADTQYF
TRBJ1-6,TRBV2,CASSDRGNNSPLHF
TRBJ1-1,TRBV7-9,CASSAGPGNTEAFF
TRBJ2-3,TRBV24-1,CATSDRVAGTITDTQYF
TRBJ2-5,TRBV5-4,CASSRGGASGRSRQETQYF
TRBJ1-1,TRBV19,CASSSRYTEAFF
TRBJ1-5,TRBV2,CASRVGDRGNQPQHF
TRBJ1-6,TRBV7-3,CASSLTNSGSPLHF
TRBJ1-1,TRBV7-2,CASSQDRNTEAFF
TRBJ1-1,TRBV29-1,CSALTGNTEAFF
TRBJ2-7,TRBV19,CASSIYGQGPDEQYF
TRBJ2-1,TRBV18,CASSLLTSEQFF
TRBJ2-5,TRBV6-6,CASSWGIGAQETQYF
TRBJ2-7,TRBV3-1/TRBV3-2,CASSQDLFGQGPNEQYF
TRBJ1-5,TRBV6-2/TRBV6-3,CASSTGGINQPQHF
TRBJ2-1,TRBV28,CASTLTDNSYNEQFF
TRBJ1-2,TRBV7-9,CASSLETSGVYGYTF
TRBJ1-1,TRBV6-1,CASSEERANTEAFF
TRBJ1-6,TRBV11-2,CASTKGRGVSPLHF
TRBJ1-2,TRBV21-1,CASSNGDRTNYGYTF
TRBJ2-1,TRBV13,CASSSWLADNEQFF
TRBJ2-1,TRBV4-1,CASRQDPGLAANEQFF
TRBJ1-1,TRBV3-1/TRBV3-2,CASSRSDRGKMNTEAFF
TRBJ1-3,TRBV14,CASSQRFDSVSISGNTIYF
TRBJ1-1,TRBV19,CASSIGPRGKAEAFF
TRBJ2-4,TRBV4-1,CASSPRTENIQYF
TRBJ2-7,TRBV5-1,CASSLDPGQISYEQYF
TRBJ1-4,TRBV19,CASSVGATNEKLFF
TRBJ1-2,TRBV7-2,CASSLSMGQGVGYTF
TRBJ2-3,TRBV5-1,CASSLGQITDTQYF
TRBJ1-6,TRBV4-3,CASSQVEGVGNSPLHF
TRBJ1-4,TRBV10-2,CASSDQRPSKAGRKLFF
TRBJ2-1,TRBV19,CASNSLAGGMNEQFF
TRBJ2-7,TRBV7-2,CASSLGGALEQYF
TRBJ2-1,TRBV29-1,CSAEGTSGYNEQFF
TRBJ1-3,TRBV1,CTSSQDSRGPVTSGNTIYF
TRBJ1-1,TRBV5-6,CASSLDNDGAFF